Listed below are T cell receptor beta chains from one sample, sequenced in a study of blood T cell repertoires in COVID-19. Generated by immunoSEQ multiplex PCR, the TCRdb table keeps only in-frame clones and is missing some. The table lists roughly 250,000 clones, approximately 83% of them singletons, with approximately 4.2% in the top ten. Input material: PBMCs or T cells enriched from blood (not recorded which). The receptors originated from a woman aged 25 to 39 who had recovered from COVID-19. CDR3s include the opening cysteine and the closing phenylalanine or tryptophan. A D gene is named only where the DNA matches it firmly. Rows give clone size only sometimes, using once, few, many, or a class for an expanded clone.

TRBV5-1,.,TRBJ1-1,TRBD1,CASSLGQAGDEAFF,TGCGCCAGCAGCTTAGGACAGGCTGGGGATGAAGCTTTCTTT
TRBV7-2,.,TRBJ1-2,TRBD1,CASSLAQAGGNGYTF,TGTGCCAGCAGCTTAGCGCAGGCAGGGGGCAATGGCTACACCTTC
TRBV28,.,TRBJ1-1,.,CASSSRVNSTEAFF,TGTGCCAGCAGTTCTCGAGTTAATAGCACTGAAGCTTTCTTT
TRBV7-9,.,TRBJ1-2,.,CASSPDSLYGYTF,TGTGCCAGCAGCCCGGACAGCCTATATGGCTACACCTTC
TRBV28,.,TRBJ1-2,.,CASSLLGRENTF,TGTGCCAGCAGTTTATTGGGGAGGGAGAACACCTTC
TRBV3-1/TRBV3-2,.,TRBJ2-1,.,CASSQDTRRGYNEQFF,TGTGCCAGCAGCCAAGATACCCGACGGGGATACAATGAGCAGTTCTTC
TRBV5-8,.,TRBJ2-5,TRBD2,CASSPGAGGPPETQYF,TGTGCCAGCAGCCCGGGAGCGGGAGGGCCACCAGAGACCCAGTACTTC
TRBV18,.,TRBJ1-1,.,CASSPVGEGTEAFF,TGTGCCAGCTCACCGGTAGGGGAGGGCACTGAAGCTTTCTTT
TRBV10-1,once,TRBJ2-7,TRBD1,CATSGGLNLSYEQYF,TGCGCCACCTCAGGGGGCTTGAATCTATCCTACGAGCAGTACTTC
TRBV28,.,TRBJ2-1,TRBD2,CASRTPSGGHNEQFF,TGTGCCAGCAGAACCCCTAGCGGGGGGCACAATGAGCAGTTCTTC
TRBV28,.,TRBJ1-5,.,CASSLSGQGVRPQHF,TGTGCCAGCAGTTTAAGTGGGCAGGGCGTAAGGCCCCAGCATTTT
TRBV19,.,TRBJ2-5,TRBD1,CASSNDDRGVQETQYF,TGTGCCAGTAGTAACGATGACAGGGGGGTGCAAGAGACCCAGTACTTC
TRBV4-2,.,TRBJ1-5,TRBD1,CASSQDGTGGQPQHF,TGTGCCAGCAGCCAAGATGGGACAGGGGGACAGCCCCAGCATTTT
TRBV30,.,TRBJ1-1,.,CAWAAREGTEAFF,TGTGCCTGGGCCGCACGGGAGGGCACTGAAGCTTTCTTT
TRBV7-9,.,TRBJ1-2,.,CASRGLLITF,TGTGCCAGCAGGGGACTTCTTATCACCTTC
TRBV27,.,TRBJ1-6,TRBD1,CASSLLWTGDNSPLHF,TGTGCCAGCAGTTTACTTTGGACAGGGGATAATTCACCCCTCCACTTT
TRBV6-5,.,TRBJ1-2,.,CASSYYPNYGYTF,TGTGCCAGCAGTTACTATCCAAACTATGGCTACACCTTC
TRBV7-2,.,TRBJ2-1,TRBD2,CASSLEVSGAYNEQFF,TGTGCCAGCAGCTTAGAAGTTAGCGGGGCCTACAATGAGCAGTTCTTC
TRBV12-3/TRBV12-4,.,TRBJ2-5,.,CASSLALETQYF,TGTGCCAGCAGCCTAGCGCTGGAGACCCAGTACTTC
TRBV18,.,TRBJ2-5,TRBD2,CASSPIGLAEETQYF,TGTGCCAGCTCCCCAATCGGACTAGCCGAAGAGACCCAGTACTTC
TRBV5-1,.,TRBJ2-5,.,CASSPPRGRTGETQYF,TGCGCCAGCAGCCCCCCTAGGGGGAGAACCGGGGAGACCCAGTACTTC
TRBV12-3/TRBV12-4,.,TRBJ2-1,.,CATGLGIEQFF,TGTGCCACAGGGTTGGGGATAGAGCAGTTCTTC
TRBV28,.,TRBJ1-5,TRBD1,CASSPAGGHQPQHF,TGTGCCAGCAGCCCCGCAGGGGGTCATCAGCCCCAGCATTTT
TRBV25-1,.,TRBJ1-2,.,CASSRGDGYTF,TGTGCCAGCAGCAGGGGAGATGGCTACACCTTC
TRBV18,.,TRBJ2-7,TRBD2,CASSPPVSGRAHEQYF,TGTGCCAGCTCACCACCGGTAAGCGGGAGGGCCCACGAGCAGTACTTC
TRBV18,.,TRBJ2-7,TRBD2,CASSPQLAGASYEQYF,TGTGCCAGCTCACCACAACTAGCGGGAGCCTCCTACGAGCAGTACTTC
TRBV7-8,.,TRBJ2-1,TRBD1,CASKGDRGSYNEQFF,TGTGCCAGCAAGGGGGACAGGGGGTCCTACAATGAGCAGTTCTTC
TRBV2,.,TRBJ2-2,.,CASSDGSGNTGELFF,TGTGCCAGCAGTGATGGTAGCGGGAACACCGGGGAGCTGTTTTTT
TRBV19,.,TRBJ1-6,.,CASTDRSYNSPLHF,TGTGCCAGTACCGACAGATCTTATAATTCACCCCTCCACTTT
TRBV27,.,TRBJ2-3,.,CASRPLWRASTDTQYF,TGTGCCAGCAGGCCCCTCTGGCGGGCTAGCACAGATACGCAGTATTTT
TRBV28,.,TRBJ1-4,TRBD1,CASSFDRAGEKLFF,TGTGCCAGCAGTTTCGACAGGGCAGGTGAAAAACTGTTTTTT
TRBV28,.,TRBJ2-5,TRBD1,CASSSTGGWPETQYF,TGTGCCAGCAGTTCGACAGGGGGCTGGCCGGAGACCCAGTACTTC
TRBV6-5,.,TRBJ1-1,.,CASTSRGATEAFF,TGTGCCAGTACCTCCCGTGGGGCAACTGAAGCTTTCTTT
TRBV28,.,TRBJ1-5,TRBD1,CASSTTGTGYNQPQHF,TGTGCCAGCAGTACTACCGGGACAGGTTATAATCAGCCCCAGCATTTT
TRBV28,.,TRBJ1-3,TRBD1,CASSLFRGGNTIYF,TGTGCCAGCAGTTTATTCAGGGGGGGAAACACCATATATTTT
TRBV15,.,TRBJ2-7,.,CATSVSRGDTYEQYF,TGTGCCACCAGCGTTAGTCGGGGGGACACCTACGAGCAGTACTTC
TRBV10-3,.,TRBJ2-1,.,CAISERTPGQYNEQFF,TGTGCCATCAGTGAGAGGACCCCTGGACAGTACAATGAGCAGTTCTTC
TRBV7-9,.,TRBJ2-1,TRBD2,CASSLWLIAGRNEQFF,TGTGCCAGCAGCTTATGGTTAATAGCGGGGAGAAATGAGCAGTTCTTC
TRBV6-5,few,TRBJ1-2,.,CASSSRGSNYGYTF,TGTGCCAGCAGTTCCAGGGGCTCCAACTATGGCTACACCTTC
TRBV15,.,TRBJ2-7,TRBD1,CATSIGTGTPYEQYF,TGTGCCACCAGCATTGGGACAGGAACACCCTACGAGCAGTACTTC
TRBV3-1/TRBV3-2,.,TRBJ2-5,TRBD2,CASSPSTSALQETQYF,TGTGCCAGCAGCCCGTCGACTAGCGCGCTCCAAGAGACCCAGTACTTC
TRBV5-6,.,TRBJ2-3,.,CASILLEISTDTQYF,TGTGCCAGCATCCTCTTGGAGATAAGCACAGATACGCAGTATTTT
TRBV11-3,.,TRBJ2-1,TRBD2,CTSSSTSSFSYNEQFF,TGTACCAGCAGTTCGACTAGCAGCTTCTCCTACAATGAGCAGTTCTTC
TRBV27,.,TRBJ1-2,TRBD1,CASSPQGASGYTF,TGTGCCAGCAGTCCTCAGGGGGCAAGTGGCTACACCTTC
TRBV30,.,TRBJ2-1,TRBD1,CAWIIPGQGNYNEQFF,TGTGCCTGGATTATACCGGGACAGGGCAATTACAATGAGCAGTTCTTC
TRBV7-8,few,TRBJ1-3,.,CASGQTDSGNTIYF,TGTGCCAGCGGACAGACGGACTCTGGAAACACCATATATTTT
TRBV6-5,.,TRBJ1-2,.,CASSSTGSYTF,TGTGCCAGCAGTTCAACAGGGAGCTACACCTTC
TRBV3-1/TRBV3-2,.,TRBJ2-1,TRBD2,CASSTGTMTYNEQFF,TGTGCCAGCAGTACCGGGACTATGACTTACAATGAGCAGTTCTTC
TRBV28,many,TRBJ1-4,TRBD1,CASSGQDEKLFF,TGTGCCAGCAGTGGACAGGATGAAAAACTGTTTTTT
TRBV11-2,.,TRBJ2-5,.,CASSLGNSRQETQYF,TGTGCCAGCAGCTTAGGAAACAGCAGACAAGAGACCCAGTACTTC
TRBV29-1,.,TRBJ2-1,TRBD1,CSVVRQGGGYEQFF,TGCAGCGTTGTACGACAGGGGGGAGGATATGAGCAGTTCTTC
TRBV11-2,once,TRBJ1-2,.,CASSPHTGLSNYGYTF,TGTGCCAGCAGCCCCCATACGGGACTGTCTAACTATGGCTACACCTTC
TRBV5-1,.,TRBJ2-7,.,CASRPPGRDNYEQYF,TGCGCCAGCAGACCCCCGGGACGGGACAACTACGAGCAGTACTTC
TRBV6-4,.,TRBJ2-7,TRBD1,CASTPLGRGCDEQYF,TGTGCCAGCACGCCCCTTGGCAGGGGGTGTGACGAGCAGTACTTC
TRBV20-1,once,TRBJ2-5,TRBD1,CSASDRGETQYF,TGCAGTGCTAGTGACAGGGGAGAGACCCAGTACTTC
TRBV11-3,.,TRBJ2-1,TRBD1,CASSLGQGSYNEQFF,TGTGCCAGCAGCTTAGGACAGGGATCCTACAATGAGCAGTTCTTC
TRBV28,.,TRBJ2-1,TRBD1,CASSRRQGVVYNEQFF,TGTGCCAGCAGCCGCCGACAGGGAGTCGTTTACAATGAGCAGTTCTTC